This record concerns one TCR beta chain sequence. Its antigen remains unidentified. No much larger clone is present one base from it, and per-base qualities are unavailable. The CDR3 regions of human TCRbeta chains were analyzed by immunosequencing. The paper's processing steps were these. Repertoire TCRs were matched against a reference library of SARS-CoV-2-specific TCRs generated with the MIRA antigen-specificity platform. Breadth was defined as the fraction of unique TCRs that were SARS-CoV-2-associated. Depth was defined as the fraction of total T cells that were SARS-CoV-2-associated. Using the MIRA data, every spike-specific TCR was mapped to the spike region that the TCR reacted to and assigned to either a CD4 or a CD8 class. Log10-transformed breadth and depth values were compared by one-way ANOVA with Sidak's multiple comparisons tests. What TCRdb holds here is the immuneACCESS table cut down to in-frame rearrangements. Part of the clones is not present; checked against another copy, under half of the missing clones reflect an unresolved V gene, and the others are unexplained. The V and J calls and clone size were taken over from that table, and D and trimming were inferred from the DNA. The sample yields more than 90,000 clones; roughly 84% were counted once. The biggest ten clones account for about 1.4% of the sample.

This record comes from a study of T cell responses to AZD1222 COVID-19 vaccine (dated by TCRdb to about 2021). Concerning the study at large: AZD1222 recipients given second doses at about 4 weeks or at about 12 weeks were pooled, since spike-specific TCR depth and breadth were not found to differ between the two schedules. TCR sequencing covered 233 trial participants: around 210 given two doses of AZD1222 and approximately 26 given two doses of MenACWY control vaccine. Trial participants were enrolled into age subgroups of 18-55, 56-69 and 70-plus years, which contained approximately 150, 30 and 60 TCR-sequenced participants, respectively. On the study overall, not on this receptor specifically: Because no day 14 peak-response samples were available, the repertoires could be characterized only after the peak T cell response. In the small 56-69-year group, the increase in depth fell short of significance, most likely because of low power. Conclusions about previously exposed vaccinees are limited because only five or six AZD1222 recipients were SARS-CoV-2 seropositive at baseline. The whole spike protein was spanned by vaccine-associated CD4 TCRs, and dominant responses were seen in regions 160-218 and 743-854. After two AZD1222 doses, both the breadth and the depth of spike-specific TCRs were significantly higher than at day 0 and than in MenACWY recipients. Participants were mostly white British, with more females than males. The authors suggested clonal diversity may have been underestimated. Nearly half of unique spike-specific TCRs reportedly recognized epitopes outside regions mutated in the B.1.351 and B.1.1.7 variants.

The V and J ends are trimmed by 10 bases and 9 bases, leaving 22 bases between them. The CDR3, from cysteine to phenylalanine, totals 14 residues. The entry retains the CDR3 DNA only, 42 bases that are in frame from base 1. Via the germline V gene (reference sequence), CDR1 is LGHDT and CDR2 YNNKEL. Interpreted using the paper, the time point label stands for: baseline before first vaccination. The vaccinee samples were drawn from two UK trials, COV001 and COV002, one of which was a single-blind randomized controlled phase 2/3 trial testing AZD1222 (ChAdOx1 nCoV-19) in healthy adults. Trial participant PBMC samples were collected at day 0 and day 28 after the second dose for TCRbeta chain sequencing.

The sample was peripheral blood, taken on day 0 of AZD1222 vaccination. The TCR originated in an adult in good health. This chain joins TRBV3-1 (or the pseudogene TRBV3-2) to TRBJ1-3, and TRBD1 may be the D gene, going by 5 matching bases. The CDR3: CATGASGIYPTIYF. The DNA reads TGTGCCACCGGGGCTTCAGGGATCTATCCCACCATATATTTT.